The sequence of this TCR beta chain was determined in a study of regulatory T cells in long-lasting Graves disease. Building the TCR beta libraries relied on iRepertoire HTBI primers, and CDR3 regions underwent Arm-PCR. TCRdb re-analysed the multiplex PCR reads in MiXCR, keeping a single row per CDR3 protein. The sample yields about 610,000 distinct CDR3 sequences, about 16% seen once. Stated time point: newly diagnosed GD, antithyroid drugs for less than 3 months. Extracted RNA from PBMCs served as the source of the TCR library. Study outcomes and limitations: Analysis covered peripheral blood alone, not thyroid tissue. Among samples with persistent disease, TRBV28, TRBJ1-2 and TRBJ2-5 were favored. Clonotypes that were public and shared totalled 2,500 to 3,500 in persistent patients versus roughly 1,000 in new patients.

This clonotype was counted many times. The antigen is undetermined. Germline assignment: CDR1 LGHDT and CDR2 YNNKEL (reference sequence). Trimming removed 0 bases from V and 0 bases from J, with 9 bases in between. CDR3 length equals 15 residues. The data also belong to a second study, concerning T cells in Graves' hyperthyroidism and ophthalmopathy. Per that paper: Most clonotypes expanded in the thyroid (above 0.001) were also present in blood.

The chain couples TRBV3-1 to TRBJ2-7; D not certain. The TCR originated in a man between 18 and 35 years old with Graves disease. The sample in question was peripheral blood mononuclear cells (PBMCs), obtained at new diagnosis, from a patient treated with antithyroid drugs. This CDR3 reads CASSQETGSSYEQYF. The CDR3 DNA follows: TGTGCCAGCAGCCAAGAGACTGGAAGCTCCTACGAGCAGTACTTC.